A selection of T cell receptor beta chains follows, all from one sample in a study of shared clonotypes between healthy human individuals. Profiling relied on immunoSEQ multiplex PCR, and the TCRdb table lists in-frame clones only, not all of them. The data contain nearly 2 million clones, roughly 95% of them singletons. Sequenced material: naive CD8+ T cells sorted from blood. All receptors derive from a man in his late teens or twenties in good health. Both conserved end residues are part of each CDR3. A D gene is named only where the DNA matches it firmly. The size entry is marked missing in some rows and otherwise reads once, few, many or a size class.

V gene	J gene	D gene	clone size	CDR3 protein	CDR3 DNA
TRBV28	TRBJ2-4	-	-	CASSPLQTLSAKNIQYF	TGTGCCAGCAGCCCCCTCCAGACCCTTAGCGCCAAAAACATTCAGTACTTC
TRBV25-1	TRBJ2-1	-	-	CASAGRSYNEQFF	TGTGCCAGCGCGGGACGGTCGTACAATGAGCAGTTCTTC
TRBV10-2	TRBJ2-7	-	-	CASSAGSYYEQYF	TGCGCCAGCAGTGCCGGGAGTTACTACGAGCAGTACTTC
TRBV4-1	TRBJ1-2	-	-	CASSPGVSYGYTF	TGCGCCAGCAGCCCAGGGGTTTCCTATGGCTACACCTTC
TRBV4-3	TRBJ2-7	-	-	CASSQVDGYEQYF	TGCGCCAGCAGCCAAGTAGACGGGTACGAGCAGTACTTC
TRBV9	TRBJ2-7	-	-	CASSVDSLGVYEQYF	TGTGCCAGCAGCGTTGACAGTCTAGGGGTCTACGAGCAGTACTTC
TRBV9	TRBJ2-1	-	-	CASSVDGVTVSEQFF	TGTGCCAGCAGCGTAGATGGGGTGACAGTTTCTGAGCAGTTCTTC
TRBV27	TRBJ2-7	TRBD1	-	CASSFGTGGTTYEQYF	TGTGCCAGCAGTTTCGGGACAGGGGGTACAACCTACGAGCAGTACTTC
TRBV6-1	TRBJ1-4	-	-	CASNPGATNEKLFF	TGTGCCAGCAACCCAGGGGCAACTAATGAAAAACTGTTTTTT
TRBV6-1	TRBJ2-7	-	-	CASRDGGTYEQYF	TGTGCCAGCCGAGATGGGGGGACTTACGAGCAGTACTTC
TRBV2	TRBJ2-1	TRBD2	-	CATKRGSYNEQFF	TGTGCCACCAAGCGGGGCTCCTACAATGAGCAGTTCTTC
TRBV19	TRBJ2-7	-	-	CASSPDSPPFYEQYF	TGTGCCAGTAGTCCGGACAGCCCTCCTTTCTACGAGCAGTACTTC
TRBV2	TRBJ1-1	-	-	CASSEDRGVAFF	TGTGCCAGCAGTGAAGACCGGGGAGTAGCTTTCTTT
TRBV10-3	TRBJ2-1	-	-	CAISESNSPNEQFF	TGTGCCATCAGTGAGTCGAATAGCCCCAATGAGCAGTTCTTC
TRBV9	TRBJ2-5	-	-	CASSSPNQETQYF	TGTGCCAGCAGCAGTCCAAACCAAGAGACCCAGTACTTC
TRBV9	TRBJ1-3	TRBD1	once	CASSVEGQWDTIYF	TGTGCCAGCAGCGTAGAGGGACAGTGGGACACCATATATTTT
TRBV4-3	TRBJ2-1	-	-	CASSQEGSLWVQGDEQFF	TGCGCCAGCAGCCAAGAAGGGTCCCTGTGGGTTCAGGGCGATGAGCAGTTCTTC
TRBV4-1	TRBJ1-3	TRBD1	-	CASRRLGQSTIYF	TGCGCCAGCAGACGCTTGGGACAGTCCACCATATATTTT
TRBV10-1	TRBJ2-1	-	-	CASSDPGPNEQFF	TGCGCCAGCAGTGACCCGGGCCCCAATGAGCAGTTCTTC
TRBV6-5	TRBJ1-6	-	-	CASSYSVNNSPLHF	TGTGCCAGCAGTTACTCTGTAAATAATTCACCCCTCCACTTT
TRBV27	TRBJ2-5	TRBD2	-	CASSSGTSIVSQYF	TGTGCCAGCAGCTCCGGGACTAGCATTGTGTCCCAGTACTTC
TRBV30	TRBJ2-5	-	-	CAWSAGRGETQYF	TGTGCCTGGAGTGCTGGGCGAGGAGAGACCCAGTACTTC
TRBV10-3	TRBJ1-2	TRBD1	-	CAINSGTGEANGYTF	TGTGCCATCAATTCGGGGACAGGGGAGGCGAATGGCTACACCTTC
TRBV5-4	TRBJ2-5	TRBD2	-	CASSLASGGEETQYF	TGTGCCAGCAGCTTGGCCAGCGGGGGAGAGGAGACCCAGTACTTC
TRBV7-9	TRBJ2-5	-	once	CASSLDQYQETQYF	TGTGCCAGCAGCTTAGATCAGTACCAAGAGACCCAGTACTTC
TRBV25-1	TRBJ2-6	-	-	CASSDIELFSSGANVLTF	TGTGCCAGCAGTGATATTGAGCTCTTTTCTTCTGGGGCCAACGTCCTGACTTTC
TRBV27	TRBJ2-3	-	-	CASSSDEADTQYF	TGTGCCAGCAGTTCCGACGAGGCAGATACGCAGTATTTT
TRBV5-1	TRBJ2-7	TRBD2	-	CASSTGTSGRASYEQYF	TGCGCCAGCAGTACCGGGACTAGCGGGAGGGCGTCCTACGAGCAGTACTTC
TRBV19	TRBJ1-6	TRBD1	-	CASSILDGQGASSPLHF	TGTGCCAGTAGTATCCTAGACGGACAGGGGGCTTCCTCACCCCTCCACTTT
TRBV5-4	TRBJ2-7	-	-	CASSPTRGSYEQYF	TGTGCCAGCAGCCCCACCAGGGGTTCCTACGAGCAGTACTTC
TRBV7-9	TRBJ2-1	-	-	CASSPTRRDEQFF	TGTGCCAGCAGCCCGACTAGGCGGGACGAGCAGTTCTTC
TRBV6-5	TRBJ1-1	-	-	CASSYATGLNTEAFF	TGTGCCAGCAGTTACGCGACAGGCCTGAACACTGAAGCTTTCTTT
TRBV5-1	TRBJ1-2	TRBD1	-	CASRGGGQVGYTF	TGCGCCAGCCGAGGTGGGGGACAGGTGGGCTACACCTTC
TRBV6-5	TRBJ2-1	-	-	CASSYGYNEQFF	TGTGCCAGCAGTTACGGTTACAATGAGCAGTTCTTC
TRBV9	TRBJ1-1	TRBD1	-	CASTQGGMNTEAFF	TGTGCCAGCACCCAGGGGGGGATGAACACTGAAGCTTTCTTT
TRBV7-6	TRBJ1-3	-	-	CASSLAGVGNTIYF	TGTGCCAGCAGCTTAGCAGGGGTCGGAAACACCATATATTTT
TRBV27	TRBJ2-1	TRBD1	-	CASSPVRTEGAYNEQFF	TGTGCCAGCAGCCCCGTTAGGACAGAGGGGGCATACAATGAGCAGTTCTTC
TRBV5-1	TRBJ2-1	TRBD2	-	CASSLTLAGYDPRLNEQFF	TGCGCCAGCAGCTTGACCCTAGCGGGGTACGATCCCCGGCTCAATGAGCAGTTCTTC
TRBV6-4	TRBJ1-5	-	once	CASSVAGSQPQHF	TGTGCCAGCAGTGTGGCAGGGAGTCAGCCCCAGCATTTT
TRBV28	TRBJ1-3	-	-	CASSPSSGNTIYF	TGTGCCAGCAGTCCAAGCTCTGGAAACACCATATATTTT
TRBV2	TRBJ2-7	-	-	CASSARASDLGEQYF	TGTGCCAGCTCCGCCCGTGCTAGCGACTTAGGGGAGCAGTACTTC
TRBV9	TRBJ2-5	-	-	CASSEGQTYQETQYF	TGTGCCAGCAGTGAGGGACAAACGTACCAAGAGACCCAGTACTTC
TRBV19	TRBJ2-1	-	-	CASSITGGIHEQFF	TGTGCCAGTAGTATAACCGGCGGAATCCATGAGCAGTTCTTC
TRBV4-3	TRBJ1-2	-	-	CASSQDLSLSYGYTF	TGCGCCAGCAGCCAAGATCTCAGTCTATCTTATGGCTACACCTTC
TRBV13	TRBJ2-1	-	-	CASSAGLALNNEQFF	TGTGCCAGCAGCGCGGGGCTAGCGTTGAACAATGAGCAGTTCTTC
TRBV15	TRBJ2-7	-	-	CATSGTMNNYEQYF	TGTGCCACCAGCGGTACTATGAACAACTACGAGCAGTACTTC
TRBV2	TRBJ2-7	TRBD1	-	CASSEGTGSYEQYF	TGTGCCAGCAGTGAAGGGACAGGCTCCTACGAGCAGTACTTC
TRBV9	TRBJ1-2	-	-	CASSVGQSEVGYTF	TGTGCCAGCAGCGTAGGACAAAGTGAAGTTGGCTACACCTTC
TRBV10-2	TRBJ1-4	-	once	CASSDPRVSNEKLFF	TGCGCCAGCAGTGACCCTCGGGTTTCGAATGAAAAACTGTTTTTT
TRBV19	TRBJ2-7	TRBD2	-	CASSTGTSEYEQYF	TGTGCCAGTAGTACTGGGACTAGTGAGTACGAGCAGTACTTC
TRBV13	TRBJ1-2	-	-	CASSSGTTTNYGYTF	TGTGCCAGCAGCAGCGGGACAACAACTAACTATGGCTACACCTTC